The 15 T cell receptor beta chains in this list originate from one sample, sequenced in a study of post-analysis software for immune sequencing data. Study findings and constraints: Relative to controls, patients had 4 or 5 TRBV segments at higher frequency, with TRBV5-6, TRBV5-1 and TRBV20-1 among these.

These receptors' targets are unknown. The TCR beta cDNA libraries carried unique molecular identifiers. MiXCR was run by TCRdb on the PCR reads, yielding one entry per CDR3 protein. The table has 500,000 to 600,000 distinct CDR3 sequences, roughly 47% seen once. The sample was blood. Receptors originate from a girl aged 5 to 17 with multiple sclerosis.

The V call is TRBV6-1, the J call TRBJ1-5; no definite D call. The CDR3 covers 16 residues. Per the germline V gene, CDR1 is MNHNS and CDR2 is SASEGT. The V end was cut by 0 bases, the J end by 6 bases, with 15 bases between. The CDR3 here is CASSEAWGGSRQPQHF. CDR3 bases: TGTGCCAGCAGTGAAGCGTGGGGAGGTTCGCGTCAGCCCCAGCATTTT.

The gene calls are TRBV3-1 and TRBJ2-1, with 7 bases identical to TRBD2. Germline trimming cut 1 base from V and 3 bases from J; bases unmatched to any gene: 3. This CDR3 is 15 amino acids long. The germline V gene has CDR1 LGHDT and CDR2 YNNKEL (reference sequence). The CDR3 sequence: CASSQGLADYNEQFF. CDR3 bases: TGTGCCAGCAGCCAAGGTCTAGCGGACTACAATGAGCAGTTCTTC.

The chain has TRBV13 and TRBJ2-3; TRBD1 aligns across 7 bases. J lost 4 bases, V lost 5 bases, and 6 bases had no gene match. CDR3 length equals 14 residues. The germline V gene has CDR1 PRHDT and CDR2 FYEKMQ (reference sequence). CDR3 protein: CASSERQGPDTQYF. The CDR3 DNA sequence: TGTGCCAGCAGCGAGAGACAGGGCCCAGATACGCAGTATTTT.

This rearrangement joins TRBV18 to TRBJ2-1; 8 nucleotides line up with TRBD2. Trimming cost V 2 bases and J 4 bases; bases outside gene matches: 4. The CDR3 is 15 residues long. The germline CDR1 and CDR2 sequences are KGHSH and LQKENI. The CDR3 sequence is CASSPLAGNYNEQFF. The CDR3 region has the DNA TGTGCCAGCTCACCATTAGCGGGGAATTACAATGAGCAGTTCTTC.

This sequence joins TRBV20-1 and TRBJ2-1; TRBD1 aligns across 8 bases. V trimming: 1 base; J trimming: 5 bases; junction bases outside the gene matches: 10. This CDR3 is 16 amino acids long. The V gene's germline CDR1 is DFQATT and CDR2 SNEGSKA (reference sequence). The CDR3 reads CSARVPRTGSDNEQFF. As DNA, the CDR3 is TGCAGTGCTAGAGTACCCCGGACAGGGAGTGACAATGAGCAGTTCTTC.

This clonotype was observed a single time. At one end the junction does not follow the germline gene, possibly because of a read error. The genes are TRBV5-1 and TRBJ2-5, with TRBD1 matching over 9 bases. CDR3 size: 14 residues. CDR1 SGHRS and CDR2 YFSETQ come from the germline V gene. CDR3 in DNA: TGCGCCAGCAGCCTGGGGACAGGGCAAGGGACCCAGTACTTC. It yields the protein CASSLGTGQGTQYF.

This clonotype was seen a handful of times. This chain uses TRBV7-2 with TRBJ2-7, with D perhaps given as TRBD1 or TRBD2 (6 bases each). Deletions cut 4 bases from V and 6 bases from J, with 19 bases between. Germline CDR1 is SGHTA and CDR2 is FQGNSA. The CDR3 is 15 amino acids. CDR3 in amino acids: CASSSGGGGGGEQYF. DNA for the CDR3: TGTGCCAGCAGCTCCGGGGGCGGAGGAGGGGGCGAGCAGTACTTC.

The genes are TRBV3-1 and TRBJ2-7, with TRBD2 matching 13 bases. The J call is uncertain, as TRBJ2-5 better fits the DNA end. Germline V gene lookup returns CDR1 LGHDT and CDR2 YNNKEL (reference sequence). The CDR3 contains 17 residues. The CDR3 reads CASSQTTSGGAGETQYF. In nucleotides, the CDR3 is TGTGCCAGCAGCCAAACTACTAGCGGGGGGGCAGGGGAGACCCAGTACTTC.

This clonotype has more than one count but fewer than ten. The chain links TRBV24-1 to TRBJ2-1; D remains unclear. Germline V gene data show CDR1 as KGHDR and CDR2 as SFDVKD. Trimming shortened V by 1 base and J by 5 bases, and 8 bases separated the two germline ends. This CDR3 has 14 residues. CDR3 protein: CATSDFARNNEQFF. The CDR3 DNA reads as TGTGCCACCAGTGATTTCGCTAGAAACAATGAGCAGTTCTTC.

V and J are TRBV29-1 and TRBJ2-7; D gene uncertain. Trimming removed 8 bases from V and 0 bases from J, with 8 bases in between. Per the germline V gene, CDR1 is SQVTM and CDR2 is ANQGSEA. The CDR3 consists of 11 residues. The CDR3 spells CSIQYSYEQYF. The CDR3 DNA sequence: TGCAGCATACAGTACTCCTACGAGCAGTACTTC.

The chain couples TRBV24-1 to TRBJ2-2; D gene ambiguous. The CDR3 length is 17 residues. CDR1 is KGHDR, CDR2 SFDVKD, per germline. Deletions cut 2 bases from V and 0 bases from J, with 12 bases between. CDR3 residues: CATSDYAAGANTGELFF. Here the CDR3 DNA reads TGTGCCACCAGTGATTACGCAGCCGGCGCGAACACCGGGGAGCTGTTTTTT.

The chain has TRBV5-1 and TRBJ1-1, with a weak D call TRBD1 (5 bases). The germline CDR1 and CDR2 sequences are SGHRS and YFSETQ. CDR3 length equals 15 residues. V was pared by 0 bases and J by 6 bases, with 15 bases between. CDR3 in amino acids: CASSLASLQGAEAFF. The CDR3 coding sequence is TGCGCCAGCAGCTTGGCCAGCTTGCAGGGCGCTGAAGCTTTCTTT.

This clonotype was observed a handful of times. This rearrangement joins TRBV6-6 to TRBJ2-4, with D unresolved. The germline V and J ends were trimmed by 8 bases and 0 bases, with 11 bases remaining between them. CDR1 MNHNY and CDR2 SVGAGI come from the germline V gene (reference sequence). The CDR3 has 14 amino acids. DNA of the CDR3: TGTGCCAGCCGGGCAGCACTAGCCAAAAACATTCAGTACTTC. Translation: CASRAALAKNIQYF.

The chain joins TRBV6-1 to TRBJ2-7, with TRBD2 as a possible D gene (6 bases). This CDR3 spans 15 amino acids. Per germline, CDR1 MNHNS and CDR2 SASEGT. The ends were cut back, 3 bases at V and 2 bases at J, with 14 bases in the middle. CDR3 amino acids: CASSEGDLSTYEQYF. DNA for the CDR3: TGTGCCAGCAGTGAGGGGGACTTATCAACCTACGAGCAGTACTTC.

On this clonotype itself: An end of the junction differs from the germline gene, which may be a read error. The chain combines TRBV9 with TRBJ2-1; D is uncertain. The germline V gene has CDR1 SGDLS and CDR2 YYNGEE. The CDR3 consists of 15 residues. This CDR3 is CASSVETYDYNEQFF. The CDR3 DNA reads TGTGCCAGCAGCGTAGAGACATACGATTACAATGAACAGTTCTTC.